These 30 T cell receptor beta chains were all obtained from the same sample, sequenced in a study of blood T cell repertoires in COVID-19. The repertoire was sequenced with immunoSEQ multiplex PCR; TCRdb's copy has only in-frame clones and lacks some. The table lists some 250,000 clones, 85% to 90% of them singletons. The sample was PBMCs or T cells enriched from blood (not recorded which). Every receptor here comes from a man aged 40-50 years who had recovered from COVID-19.

This chain uses TRBV6-5 with TRBJ2-5; 8 bases line up with TRBD1. The trim removed 7 bases at V and 2 bases at J, leaving 6 bases unmatched. In germline, CDR1 is MNHEY, CDR2 SVGAGI. CDR3 size: 14 residues. The CDR3: CASTTGGNQETQYF. The CDR3 DNA reads as TGTGCCAGCACCACAGGGGGGAATCAAGAGACCCAGTACTTC.

The chain employs TRBV18 and TRBJ2-7, with 11 nucleotides matching TRBD1. There are 14 residues in the CDR3. Germline CDR1 is KGHSH and CDR2 is LQKENI. With V trimmed by 1 base and J by 5 bases, 1 base remained unmatched. The chain's CDR3 is CASSPRTGGNEQYF. In DNA form, the CDR3 reads TGTGCCAGCTCACCACGGACAGGGGGCAACGAGCAGTACTTC.

This chain links TRBV11-2 with TRBJ1-3, with 7 bases lining up with TRBD1. The CDR3 totals 13 residues. J was trimmed by 7 bases and V by 4 bases; bases with no gene match: 4. The germline V gene encodes CDR1 SGHAT and CDR2 FQNNGV. CDR3 coding DNA: TGTGCCAGCAGCTCTCGCAGGGGGAACACCATATATTTT. Protein sequence: CASSSRRGNTIYF.

The rearrangement links TRBV6-2 or TRBV6-3 to TRBJ1-1; 7 bases fit TRBD1. The CDR3 extends over 17 amino acids. CDR1 is MNHEY, CDR2 SVGEGT, per germline. With 4 bases clipped from V and 4 bases from J, the junction kept 15 bases outside the gene matches. The CDR3: CASSLDGTAGVSTEAFF. The CDR3 DNA reads as TGTGCCAGCAGTTTGGATGGGACAGCTGGAGTTAGCACTGAAGCTTTCTTT.

This sequence joins TRBV4-1 and TRBJ1-3; a possible D gene is TRBD1 (6 bases). Germline V gives CDR1 MGHRA, CDR2 YSYEKL. This CDR3 has 15 residues. The germline V and J ends were trimmed by 1 base and 2 bases, with 9 bases remaining between them. The CDR3 loop reads CASSQGYRAGNTIYF. The CDR3, as DNA: TGCGCCAGCAGCCAAGGGTACAGGGCTGGAAACACCATATATTTT.

The genes are TRBV5-1 and TRBJ1-2, with 9 positions matching TRBD1. Germline loops: CDR1 SGHRS, CDR2 YFSETQ. This CDR3 is 14 amino acids long. With V trimmed by 4 bases and J by 8 bases, 9 bases remained unmatched. For the CDR3, the DNA is TGCGCCAGCAGCCCTCCGGGACAGGGTTTGGGCTACACCTTC. Amino acids: CASSPPGQGLGYTF. Full variable domain (missing parts from reference TRBV5-1 and TRBJ1-2): KAGVTQTPRYLIKTRGQQVTLSCSPISGHRSVSWYQQTPGQGLQFLFEYFSETQRNKGNFPGRFSGRQFSNSRSEMNVSTLELGDSALYLCASSPPGQGLGYTFGSGTRLTVV.

Concerning this clone: The sample holds other DNA sequences that translate to the same CDR3. The genes are TRBV11-3 and TRBJ2-7; D is perhaps TRBD2 (5 bases). The CDR3 is 14 amino acids. V gave up 4 bases and J gave up 0 bases, with 10 bases separating them. The germline gives CDR1 SGHNT, CDR2 YENEEA. CDR3 in amino acids: CASSYGLSSYEQYF. In DNA form, the CDR3 reads TGTGCCAGCAGCTATGGACTTAGCTCCTACGAGCAGTACTTC.

The chain is built from TRBV6-5 and TRBJ2-1; D is undetermined. Trimming stripped 6 bases from V and 4 bases from J, with 16 bases between. The CDR3 covers 15 residues. Germline loops: CDR1 MNHEY, CDR2 SVGAGI. The CDR3 sequence is CASRRQLGLYNEQFF. The CDR3 nucleotides are TGTGCCAGCAGGAGGCAGCTAGGTTTATACAATGAGCAGTTCTTC.

The V gene is TRBV19, the J gene TRBJ1-1; D is possibly TRBD1 (6 bases). There are 15 residues in the CDR3. Between the trimmed V and J ends, which lost 6 bases and 4 bases, there was a span of 18 bases. Germline V gene lookup returns CDR1 LNHDA and CDR2 SQIVND (reference sequence). This CDR3 is CASRSGEDLGTEAFF. The CDR3 nucleotides read TGTGCCAGTAGGTCAGGGGAAGATTTGGGCACTGAAGCTTTCTTT.

V usage is TRBV23-1 and J usage is TRBJ1-1; possible D gene TRBD1, 6 bases. TRBV23-1 is an ORF, and what it does is uncertain. V was clipped by 0 bases and J by 0 bases, with 17 bases between them. This CDR3 contains 18 residues. CDR3: CASSQSALYRVMNTEAFF. The CDR3 DNA follows: TGCGCCAGCAGTCAATCGGCTCTTTACAGGGTGATGAACACTGAAGCTTTCTTT.

In DNA, the CDR3 is TGTGCCAGCAGCTATAAAAAAGGGGGTCCGCGGAACACTGAAGCTTTCTTT. Protein: CASSYKKGGPRNTEAFF. J is TRBJ1-1 and V is TRBV28; D is possibly TRBD1 (6 bases). In germline, CDR1 is MDHEN, CDR2 SYDVKM. The CDR3 extends over 17 amino acids. V was clipped by 6 bases and J by 1 base, with 21 bases between them.

This clone was found once. The chain recombines TRBV6-1 with TRBJ2-5, with TRBD2 matching 11 bases. This CDR3 is built from 17 residues. V lost 10 bases and J lost 1; bases outside the gene matches: 14. The germline gives CDR1 MNHNS, CDR2 SASEGT. CDR3 residues: CATTEARLAGSQETQYF. Here the CDR3 DNA reads TGTGCCACCACCGAAGCCCGACTAGCGGGATCCCAAGAGACCCAGTACTTC.

The chain employs TRBV7-2 and TRBJ1-1; 7 bases agree with TRBD1. J lost 4 bases, V lost 5 bases, and 7 bases had no gene match. The CDR3 consists of 14 residues. Germline V lookup: CDR1 SGHTA, CDR2 FQGNSA. The CDR3 nucleotides read TGTGCCAGCAGCCCAGACAGGGCGGCCACTGAAGCTTTCTTT. It encodes CASSPDRAATEAFF. The variable domain in full, with the rest retrieved from reference TRBV7-2 and TRBJ1-1, is GAGVSQSPSNKVTEKGKDVELRCDPISGHTALYWYRQSLGQGLEFLIYFQGNSAPDKSGLPSDRFSAERTGGSVSTLTIQRTQQEDSAVYLCASSPDRAATEAFFGQGTRLTVV.

V is TRBV5-1 and J is TRBJ2-2; TRBD1 is a possible D gene (5 bases). Per the germline V gene, CDR1 is SGHRS and CDR2 is YFSETQ. V was pared by 0 bases and J by 3 bases, with 12 bases between. The CDR3 spans 16 residues. CDR3 DNA sequence: TGCGCCAGCAGCTTGGTACAGGTATCTCACACCGGGGAGCTGTTTTTT. This gives the protein CASSLVQVSHTGELFF.

The chain combines TRBV28 with TRBJ2-3, with 11 bases matching TRBD2. The CDR3 is 15 amino acids. CDR1 is MDHEN, CDR2 SYDVKM, per germline. After removal of 6 bases from V and 4 bases from J, the junction contained 6 bases not matched to a gene. CDR3 sequence (DNA): TGTGCCAGCAGCACGGAACTAGCGGGAGCAGATACGCAGTATTTT. Translated, it gives CASSTELAGADTQYF. The whole variable domain, remainder taken from reference TRBV28 and TRBJ2-3, is DVKVTQSSRYLVKRTGEKVFLECVQDMDHENMFWYRQDPGLGLRLIYFSYDVKMKEKGDIPEGYSVSREKKERFSLILESASTNQTSMYLCASSTELAGADTQYFGPGTRLTVL.

For the CDR3, the DNA is TGCGCCAGCAGCTTGGCCGGACTGACTAGGTCACCCCTCCACTTT. This translates into CASSLAGLTRSPLHF. The genes are TRBV5-1 and TRBJ1-6, with D uncertain. The germline gives CDR1 SGHRS, CDR2 YFSETQ. This CDR3 region has 15 residues. Trimming shortened V by 0 bases and J by 10 bases, and 14 bases separated the two germline ends.

This chain links TRBV18 with TRBJ2-7, with a possible D match to TRBD2 (7 bases). Trimming took off 6 bases at V and 0 bases at J, with 12 bases between the two ends. Germline V gene sequence: CDR1 KGHSH, CDR2 LQKENI. CDR3 length: 14 amino acids. The CDR3 sequence: CASSSGGASYEQYF. The DNA for the CDR3 is TGTGCCAGCTCCTCTGGGGGGGCCTCCTACGAGCAGTACTTC.

This chain connects TRBV28 to TRBJ1-2; 8 bases match TRBD1. The germline CDR1 and CDR2 sequences are MDHEN and SYDVKM. The CDR3 runs 11 residues. The V gene end was trimmed by 6 bases and the J gene end by 10 bases; junction bases not matched to a gene: 4. The CDR3 sequence is CASSAGGDYTF. The CDR3 bases are TGTGCCAGCAGCGCAGGGGGCGACTACACCTTC.

The chain recombines TRBV7-3 with TRBJ1-2; 7 bases fit TRBD1. The CDR3 runs to 16 residues. V was pared by 5 bases and J by 8 bases, with 17 bases of the junction left unmatched. In germline, CDR1 is SGHTA, CDR2 FQGTGA. CDR3 residues: CASSPQPTGSVNGYTF. In DNA form, the CDR3 reads TGTGCCAGCAGCCCACAACCGACAGGGAGCGTCAACGGCTACACCTTC.

The chain is built from TRBV3-1 (or the pseudogene TRBV3-2) and TRBJ2-1, with D uncertain. With 4 bases removed from V and 8 bases from J, the gap between germline ends came to 18 bases. The CDR3 runs to 15 residues. Germline V gene sequence: CDR1 LGHDT, CDR2 YNNKEL (reference sequence). The CDR3 sequence is CASSPFGSRAYEQFF. The DNA of the CDR3 is TGTGCCAGCAGCCCATTCGGGTCTAGAGCCTATGAGCAGTTCTTC.

This clone was seen a single time. V is TRBV5-6 and J is TRBJ1-6, with D perhaps TRBD1 (6 bases). CDR1 is SGHDT, CDR2 YYEEEE, per germline. The CDR3 is 16 amino acids. V dropped 1 base and J dropped 3 bases, with 11 bases sitting between them. CDR3 bases: TGTGCCAGCAGCTTGCGGTCGACAGGCTATAATTCACCCCTCCACTTT. Translated: CASSLRSTGYNSPLHF.

The sample holds a few counts of this clone. The J gene is TRBJ1-1, the V gene TRBV9; D is ambiguous. Per the germline V gene, CDR1 is SGDLS and CDR2 is YYNGEE. The ends were cut back, 0 bases at V and 0 bases at J, with 9 bases in the middle. This CDR3 has 15 amino acids. CDR3 DNA: TGTGCCAGCAGCGTAGATAACTTATTGAACACTGAAGCTTTCTTT. Its translation: CASSVDNLLNTEAFF. Full variable domain (outside the CDR3, taken from reference TRBV9 and TRBJ1-1): DSGVTQTPKHLITATGQRVTLRCSPRSGDLSVYWYQQSLDQGLQFLIQYYNGEERAKGNILERFSAQQFPDLHSELNLSSLELGDSALYFCASSVDNLLNTEAFFGQGTRLTVV.

The V and J genes are TRBV7-2 and TRBJ1-3; the D gene is possibly TRBD1 (6 bases). Per germline, CDR1 SGHTA and CDR2 FQGNSA. This CDR3 region has 19 residues. Between the trimmed V and J ends, which lost 0 bases and 0 bases, there was a span of 18 bases. The CDR3 region is CASSLASQGNTPSGNTIYF. In DNA, the CDR3 is TGTGCCAGCAGCTTAGCCAGTCAGGGGAATACCCCCTCTGGAAACACCATATATTTT.

This chain joins TRBV7-2 and TRBJ2-7, with D perhaps matching TRBD2 (5 bases). Between the trimmed V and J ends, which lost 2 bases and 7 bases, there was a span of 21 bases. Per the germline V gene, CDR1 is SGHTA and CDR2 is FQGNSA. CDR3 length equals 16 residues. This chain's CDR3 is CASSLSLGSPKEEQYF. The CDR3 coding sequence is TGTGCCAGCAGCTTATCTCTTGGGAGTCCGAAGGAGGAGCAGTACTTC.

This sequence joins TRBV13 and TRBJ1-2; no clear D. With 0 bases removed from V and 8 bases from J, the gap between germline ends came to 13 bases. Looked up from germline, CDR1 is PRHDT and CDR2 is FYEKMQ (reference sequence). There are 14 residues in the CDR3. The CDR3 loop is CASSLGIRVDGYTF. As DNA, the CDR3 is TGTGCCAGCAGCTTAGGCATCCGGGTAGACGGCTACACCTTC.

This clone was seen just once. V is TRBV28 and J is TRBJ1-3; possibly TRBD1 for D (5 bases). Germline V gene data show CDR1 as MDHEN and CDR2 as SYDVKM. Trimming removed 7 bases from V and 7 bases from J, with 14 bases in between. The CDR3 contains 13 residues. The DNA for the CDR3 is TGTGCCAGCATTAGGGGCGAAGCTAACACCATATATTTT. The encoded protein is CASIRGEANTIYF. The complete variable domain, with remaining parts taken from reference TRBV28 and TRBJ1-3, reads DVKVTQSSRYLVKRTGEKVFLECVQDMDHENMFWYRQDPGLGLRLIYFSYDVKMKEKGDIPEGYSVSREKKERFSLILESASTNQTSMYLCASIRGEANTIYFGEGSWLTVV.

The chain has TRBV12-5 and TRBJ2-7, with TRBD1 identical over 9 bases. There are 15 residues in the CDR3. Germline V gene sequence: CDR1 LGHNT, CDR2 FRNRAP. V was pared by 3 bases and J by 4 bases, with 7 bases of the junction left unmatched. The CDR3 spells CASGLVQGAPYEQYF. The CDR3 coding sequence is TGTGCTAGTGGTTTAGTACAGGGGGCCCCGTACGAGCAGTACTTC.

The chain couples TRBV29-1 to TRBJ2-2; TRBD2 aligns across 14 bases. Germline V gene sequence: CDR1 SQVTM, CDR2 ANQGSEA. The CDR3 length is 14 residues. J lost 5 bases, V lost 6 bases, and 2 bases had no gene match. The CDR3: CSVGTSGGTGELFF. The CDR3 DNA reads TGCAGCGTAGGGACTAGCGGGGGTACCGGGGAGCTGTTTTTT.

The J gene is TRBJ2-5, the V gene TRBV18; 9 positions agree with TRBD1. Germline-derived CDR1 and CDR2 are KGHSH and LQKENI. This CDR3 comprises 14 residues. V gave up 2 bases and J gave up 9 bases; unmatched junction bases: 7. This CDR3 is CASSPRTGEESQYF. The CDR3 region has the DNA TGTGCCAGCTCACCAAGGACAGGGGAGGAGTCCCAGTACTTC.

DNA of the CDR3: TGTGCCACCAGCAGAGAGCGGGTTTGGTCAGGGGCCAACGTCCTGACTTTC. Amino acids: CATSRERVWSGANVLTF. The chain has TRBV15 and TRBJ2-6; D is perhaps TRBD2 (5 bases). The CDR3 has 17 amino acids. Trimming pared 0 bases from V and 4 bases from J, leaving 13 bases between. Germline assignment: CDR1 LNHNV and CDR2 YYDKDF (reference sequence).